The sample holds many counts of the clone carrying this TCR beta chain. This entry comes from a study of T-cell reconstitution after alpha-beta-depleted transplantation in children. The library targeted TCRbeta and was prepared with unique molecular identifiers. TCRdb re-analysed the PCR reads in MiXCR, keeping a single row per CDR3 protein. The table lists 190,000 or so distinct CDR3 sequences, about 6.4% of them singletons. The CDR3 contains 12 residues. CDR1 and CDR2 from the germline V gene are SQVTM and ANQGSEA. V was shortened by 0 bases and J by 4 bases, with 6 bases between the two germline ends.

The V gene is TRBV29-1, the J gene TRBJ1-2; D call uncertain. The material was PBMCs from the stem cell graft donor, obtained from the stem cell graft. The sequence derives from a human donor who donated a stem cell graft to a child with Wiskott-Aldrich syndrome. CDR3 in amino acids: CSVEERSYGYTF. The CDR3 bases are TGCAGCGTTGAAGAACGCAGCTATGGCTACACCTTC.